This TCR beta chain originates from a study of cytomegalovirus exposure and HLA in healthy donors. Points from the study as a whole: Per a later analysis, fewer than 20,000 TCR beta sequences showed association with HLA alleles at 0.05 false discovery rate. A highly shared variant cluster was judged a likely technical artifact. Cytomegalovirus-associated TCR beta chains were listed, numbering more than 150. Later analysis demonstrated an association between a missense DCLRE1C variant and TCR beta V- and J-gene trimming.

This clone was counted between two and nine times. Its matching antigen is unknown. Primers: 60 Vbeta forward and 13 Jbeta reverse. Here immunoSEQ multiplex PCR was the method, and the copy in TCRdb shows in-frame clones only, minus some. The sample comprises over 110,000 clones, approximately 78% of which are singletons, and under 3% rests with the top ten. The clonotype was recovered from a female donor in good health and CMV-seronegative. Material for sequencing was PBMCs.

DNA of the CDR3: TGCGCCAGCAGCTTATCTTCCAGCGGGAGTTACAATGAGCAGTTCTTC. Translating it yields CASSLSSSGSYNEQFF. This rearrangement joins TRBV5-1 to TRBJ2-1, with 8 nucleotides matching TRBD2. The ends lost 2 bases at V and 4 bases at J; junction bases unmatched: 8. Per germline, CDR1 SGHRS and CDR2 YFSETQ. CDR3 size: 16 residues.